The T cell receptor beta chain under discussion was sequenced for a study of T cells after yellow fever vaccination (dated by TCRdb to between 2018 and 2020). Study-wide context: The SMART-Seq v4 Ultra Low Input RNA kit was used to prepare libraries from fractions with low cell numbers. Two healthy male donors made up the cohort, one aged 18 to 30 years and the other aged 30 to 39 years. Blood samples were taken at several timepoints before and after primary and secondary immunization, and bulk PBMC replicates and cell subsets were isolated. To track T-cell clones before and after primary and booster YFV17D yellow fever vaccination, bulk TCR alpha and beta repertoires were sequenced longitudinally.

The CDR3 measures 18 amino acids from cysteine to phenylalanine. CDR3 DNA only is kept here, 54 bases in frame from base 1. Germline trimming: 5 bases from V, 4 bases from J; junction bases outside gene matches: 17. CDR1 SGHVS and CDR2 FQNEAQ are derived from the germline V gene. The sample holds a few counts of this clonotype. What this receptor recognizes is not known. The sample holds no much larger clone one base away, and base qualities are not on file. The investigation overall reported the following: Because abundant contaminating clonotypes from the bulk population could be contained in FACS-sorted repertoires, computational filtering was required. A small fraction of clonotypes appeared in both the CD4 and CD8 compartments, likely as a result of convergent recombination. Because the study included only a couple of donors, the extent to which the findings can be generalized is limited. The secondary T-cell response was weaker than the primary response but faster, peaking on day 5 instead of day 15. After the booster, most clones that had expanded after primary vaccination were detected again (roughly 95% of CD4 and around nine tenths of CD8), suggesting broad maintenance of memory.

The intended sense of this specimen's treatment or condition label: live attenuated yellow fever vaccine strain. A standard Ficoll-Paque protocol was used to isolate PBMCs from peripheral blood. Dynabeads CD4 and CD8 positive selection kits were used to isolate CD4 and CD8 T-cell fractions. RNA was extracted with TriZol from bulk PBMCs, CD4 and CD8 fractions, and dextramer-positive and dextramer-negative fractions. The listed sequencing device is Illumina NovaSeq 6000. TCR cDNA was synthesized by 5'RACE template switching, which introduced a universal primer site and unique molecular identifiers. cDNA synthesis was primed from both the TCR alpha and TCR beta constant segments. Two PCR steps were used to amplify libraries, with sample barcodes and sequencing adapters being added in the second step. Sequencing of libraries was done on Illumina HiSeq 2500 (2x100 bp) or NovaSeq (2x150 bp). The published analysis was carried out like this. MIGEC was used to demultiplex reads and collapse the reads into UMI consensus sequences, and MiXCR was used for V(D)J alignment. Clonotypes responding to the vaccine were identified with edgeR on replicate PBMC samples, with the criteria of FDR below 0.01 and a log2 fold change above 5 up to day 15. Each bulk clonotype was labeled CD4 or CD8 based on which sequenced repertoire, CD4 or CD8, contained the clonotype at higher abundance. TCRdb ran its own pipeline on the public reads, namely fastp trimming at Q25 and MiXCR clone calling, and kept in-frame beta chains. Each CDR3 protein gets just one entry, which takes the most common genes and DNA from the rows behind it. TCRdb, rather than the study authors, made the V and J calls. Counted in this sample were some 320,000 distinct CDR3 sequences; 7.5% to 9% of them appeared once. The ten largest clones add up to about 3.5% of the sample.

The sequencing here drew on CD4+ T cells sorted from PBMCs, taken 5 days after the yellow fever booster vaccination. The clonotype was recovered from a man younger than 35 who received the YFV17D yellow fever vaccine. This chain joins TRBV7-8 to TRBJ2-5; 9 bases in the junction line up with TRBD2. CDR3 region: CASSKNPLAGPRGETQYF. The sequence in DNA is TGTGCCAGCAGCAAAAACCCACTAGCGGGCCCGAGGGGAGAGACCCAGTACTTC.